The 18 T cell receptor beta chains reported below all come from one sample, sequenced in a study of T-cell memory formation after mild COVID-19. In TCRdb, the 5' RACE reads were re-called with MiXCR into one record per CDR3 protein. The data hold fewer than 400,000 distinct CDR3 sequences, with 10% to 15% observed a single time. The specimen sequenced was PBMCs or a T cell subset sorted from them (not recorded which). These receptor sequences come from a man aged 18 to 35 who had mild COVID-19 (a few samples of this study predate the infection). Cell type and time point are not known.

This clonotype has just a few counts. The genes are TRBV6-5 and TRBJ1-4; 7 bases are shared with TRBD1. CDR3 size: 16 residues. With 2 bases clipped from V and 2 bases from J, the junction kept 5 bases outside the gene matches. CDR1 MNHEY and CDR2 SVGAGI come from the germline V gene. The DNA of the CDR3 is TGTGCCAGCAGTTACCAGACAGGGCCCACTAATGAAAAACTGTTTTTT. This codes for CASSYQTGPTNEKLFF.

The gene calls are TRBV27 and TRBJ2-1; 9 nucleotides match TRBD1. The CDR3 spans 17 residues. CDR1 MNHEY and CDR2 SMNVEV come from the germline V gene (reference sequence). Trimming cost V 6 bases and J 6 bases; bases outside gene matches: 15. The CDR3 reads CASSLSQGTGNPNEQFF. As DNA, the CDR3 is TGTGCCAGCAGCCTATCACAGGGGACAGGGAATCCCAATGAGCAGTTCTTC.

This clonotype occurred a few times. The chain couples TRBV4-1 to TRBJ2-3; 10 bases map to TRBD1. Trimming took 0 bases from V and 1 from J; bases not matched to a gene: 4. CDR1 and CDR2 from the germline V gene are MGHRA and YSYEKL. The CDR3 has 17 amino acids. CDR3 residues: CASSQDGTGVGTDTQYF. As DNA, the CDR3 is TGCGCCAGCAGCCAAGATGGGACAGGGGTTGGCACAGATACGCAGTATTTT.

This clonotype occurred a few times. Germline and junction disagree at one end, which may indicate a read error. The rearrangement links TRBV25-1 to TRBJ1-1, with unresolved D. Germline CDR1 and CDR2: MGHDK and SYGVNS. The CDR3 totals 13 residues. CDR3 loop: CATSPWENTEAFF. CDR3 nucleotide sequence: TGTGCCACCAGTCCGTGGGAGAACACTGAAGCTTTCTTT.

The chain couples TRBV20-1 to TRBJ2-3, with 15 bases lining up with TRBD2. The ends lost 6 bases at V and 1 base at J; junction bases unmatched: 14. Germline V lookup: CDR1 DFQATT, CDR2 SNEGSKA (reference sequence). This CDR3 comprises 19 residues. The CDR3 region has the DNA TGCAGTGCCCGCACCTATAGGACTAGCGGGGGGGTGGGCACAGATACGCAGTATTTT. Translation: CSARTYRTSGGVGTDTQYF.

The chain carries TRBV29-1 and TRBJ2-1; 14 bases agree with TRBD2. Germline lookup yields CDR1 SQVTM and CDR2 ANQGSEA. The CDR3 contains 15 residues. Germline trimming cut 3 bases from V and 3 bases from J; bases unmatched to any gene: 1. The CDR3 DNA reads TGCAGCGTTGAGGGGACTAGCGGGGGCTACAATGAGCAGTTCTTC. It encodes CSVEGTSGGYNEQFF.

This clonotype appeared a few times. This rearrangement joins TRBV7-2 to TRBJ1-3; D unresolved. This CDR3 is built from 11 residues. Trimming cost V 2 bases and J 8 bases, with 4 bases left between them. Per the germline V gene, CDR1 is SGHTA and CDR2 is FQGNSA. The CDR3 region is CASSLLHTIYF. Here the CDR3 DNA reads TGTGCCAGCAGCTTACTCCACACCATATATTTT.

The chain has TRBV20-1 and TRBJ2-7; no clear D. CDR1 is DFQATT and CDR2 is SNEGSKA in the germline V gene (reference sequence). Deletions cut 6 bases from V and 2 bases from J, with 17 bases between. CDR3 length: 14 residues. CDR3 sequence reads: CSAQSLLGPYEQYV. CDR3 in DNA: TGCAGTGCGCAGTCCCTTCTAGGGCCCTACGAGCAGTACGTC.

Only a few counts were recorded for this clonotype. The rearrangement uses TRBV5-1 and TRBJ2-1; 7 bases match TRBD1. CDR1 is SGHRS, CDR2 YFSETQ, per germline. V lost 6 bases, J lost 6 bases, and 9 bases stayed unmatched. This CDR3 is built from 14 residues. CDR3 nucleotide sequence: TGCGCCAGCATGCTAGGGGGCGCGGGCAATGAGCAGTTCTTC. This sequence encodes CASMLGGAGNEQFF. The full variable domain, in which reference TRBV5-1 and TRBJ2-1 provide the parts outside the CDR3, is KAGVTQTPRYLIKTRGQQVTLSCSPISGHRSVSWYQQTPGQGLQFLFEYFSETQRNKGNFPGRFSGRQFSNSRSEMNVSTLELGDSALYLCASMLGGAGNEQFFGPGTRLTVL.

This clonotype was observed many times. J is TRBJ1-2 and V is TRBV7-9; the match to TRBD1 covers 7 bases. There are 14 residues in the CDR3. V was clipped by 5 bases and J by 4 bases; unmatched bases: 7. Germline CDR1 reads SEHNR; CDR2 reads FQNEAQ (reference sequence). CDR3 sequence reads: CASSRQGKAYGYTF. The CDR3, as DNA: TGTGCCAGCAGCCGACAGGGCAAGGCCTATGGCTACACCTTC.

The chain couples TRBV12-3 or TRBV12-4 to TRBJ2-7; the D is unclear. V lost 3 bases and J 9 bases, leaving 12 bases between the germline ends. The CDR3 extends over 12 amino acids. This CDR3 is CASSFGPPGQYF. CDR3 nucleotides: TGTGCCAGCAGTTTCGGCCCCCCAGGGCAGTACTTC.

V gene TRBV9 combines with J gene TRBJ2-3; D may correspond to TRBD1 or TRBD2 (6 bases each). Germline V gene lookup returns CDR1 SGDLS and CDR2 YYNGEE. This CDR3 comprises 16 residues. The germline V and J ends were trimmed by 3 bases and 0 bases, with 14 bases remaining between them. In DNA, the CDR3 is TGTGCCAGCAGCGGAAGAGGGGGGAATAGCACAGATACGCAGTATTTT. Protein product: CASSGRGGNSTDTQYF. The complete variable domain, with remaining parts taken from reference TRBV9 and TRBJ2-3, reads DSGVTQTPKHLITATGQRVTLRCSPRSGDLSVYWYQQSLDQGLQFLIQYYNGEERAKGNILERFSAQQFPDLHSELNLSSLELGDSALYFCASSGRGGNSTDTQYFGPGTRLTVL.

This clonotype was detected many times. V and J are TRBV4-2 and TRBJ2-3; the match to TRBD2 covers 8 bases. Germline V gene data show CDR1 as LGHNA and CDR2 as YNFKEQ. The V and J ends lost 0 bases and 4 bases, in that order; junction bases with no gene match: 21. CDR3 size: 21 residues. In DNA, the CDR3 is TGTGCCAGCAGCCAAGATGGGACCCGGGTAGCGAAGCGGGGGAGATCAGATACGCAGTATTTT. The encoded protein is CASSQDGTRVAKRGRSDTQYF.

This clonotype was seen ten or more times. The rearrangement links TRBV12-3 or TRBV12-4 to TRBJ2-5; perhaps D is TRBD1 or TRBD2 (6 bases each). The CDR3 covers 11 residues. The V end was cut by 4 bases, the J end by 9 bases, with 9 bases between. The DNA of the CDR3 is TGTGCCAGCAGTTCGAGGGGGGCCCAGTACTTC. This encodes CASSSRGAQYF.

This clonotype was seen only a few times. The rearrangement uses TRBV5-1 and TRBJ2-7; D is uncertain. CDR1 is SGHRS, CDR2 YFSETQ, per germline. This CDR3 contains 14 residues. Trimming took off 2 bases at V and 3 bases at J, with 12 bases between the two ends. The CDR3 here is CASSLPGPHYEQYF. As DNA, the CDR3 is TGCGCCAGCAGCTTACCAGGACCACACTACGAGCAGTACTTC.

This clonotype occurred a few times. The V and J genes are TRBV28 and TRBJ1-4; D is unresolved. The CDR3 spans 15 residues. The germline CDR1 and CDR2 sequences are MDHEN and SYDVKM. The ends were cut back, 3 bases at V and 7 bases at J, with 15 bases in the middle. The CDR3 region has the DNA TGTGCCAGCAGTTTGGCGCAGGATGGGTCTGAAAAACTGTTTTTT. This encodes CASSLAQDGSEKLFF.

This clonotype has more than one count but fewer than ten. The chain is built from TRBV6-5 and TRBJ2-2, with no clear D. CDR3 length equals 12 residues. The germline CDR1 and CDR2 sequences are MNHEY and SVGAGI. Trimming pared 0 bases from V and 8 bases from J, leaving 4 bases between. CDR3 DNA sequence: TGTGCCAGCAGTTACTCGAATGGGGAGCTGTTTTTT. This codes for CASSYSNGELFF.

This clonotype was seen ten or more times. The chain uses TRBV15 and TRBJ2-4; 7 nucleotides line up with TRBD1. CDR1 and CDR2 from the germline V gene are LNHNV and YYDKDF (reference sequence). This CDR3 contains 13 residues. The junction had 9 bases not matched to a gene; V was cut back by 0 bases and J by 16 bases. CDR3 coding DNA: TGTGCCACCAGCAGAGATGGAGTGGGACAGAACTACTTC. Its translation: CATSRDGVGQNYF.